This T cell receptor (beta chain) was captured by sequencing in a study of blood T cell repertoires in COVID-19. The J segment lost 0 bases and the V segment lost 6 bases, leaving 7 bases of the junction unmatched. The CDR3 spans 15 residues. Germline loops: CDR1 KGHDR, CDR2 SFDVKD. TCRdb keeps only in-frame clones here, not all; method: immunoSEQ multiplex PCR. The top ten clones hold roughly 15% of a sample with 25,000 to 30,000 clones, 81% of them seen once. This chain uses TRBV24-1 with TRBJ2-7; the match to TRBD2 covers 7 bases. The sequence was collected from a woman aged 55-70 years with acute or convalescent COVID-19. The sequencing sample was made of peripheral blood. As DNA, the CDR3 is TGTGCCACCAGTTCCACGGCTAGCGGCTCCTACGAGCAGTACTTC. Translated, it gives CATSSTASGSYEQYF.